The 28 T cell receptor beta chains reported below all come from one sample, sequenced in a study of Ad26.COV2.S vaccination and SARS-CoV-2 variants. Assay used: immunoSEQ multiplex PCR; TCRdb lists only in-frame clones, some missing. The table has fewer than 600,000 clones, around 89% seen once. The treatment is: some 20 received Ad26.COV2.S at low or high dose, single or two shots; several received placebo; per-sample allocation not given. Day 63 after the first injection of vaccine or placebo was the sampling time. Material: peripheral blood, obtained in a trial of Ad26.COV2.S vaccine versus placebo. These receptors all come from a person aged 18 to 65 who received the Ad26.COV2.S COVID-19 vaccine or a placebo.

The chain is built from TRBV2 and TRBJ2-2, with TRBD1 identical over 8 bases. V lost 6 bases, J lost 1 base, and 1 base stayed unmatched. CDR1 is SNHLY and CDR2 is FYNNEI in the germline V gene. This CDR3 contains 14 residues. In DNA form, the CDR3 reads TGTGCCAGCAGAGACAGGGGGAACACCGGGGAGCTGTTTTTT. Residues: CASRDRGNTGELFF.

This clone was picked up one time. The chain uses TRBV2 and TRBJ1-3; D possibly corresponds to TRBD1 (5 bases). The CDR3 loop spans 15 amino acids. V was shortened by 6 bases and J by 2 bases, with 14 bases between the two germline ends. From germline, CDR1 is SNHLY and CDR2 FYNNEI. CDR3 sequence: CASSDTGTPGNTIYF. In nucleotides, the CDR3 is TGTGCCAGCAGCGATACCGGGACGCCTGGAAACACCATATATTTT.

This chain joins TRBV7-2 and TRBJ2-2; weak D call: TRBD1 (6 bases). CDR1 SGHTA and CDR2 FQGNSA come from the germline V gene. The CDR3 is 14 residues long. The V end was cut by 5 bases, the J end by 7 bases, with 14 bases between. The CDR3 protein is CASSPHRENGELFF. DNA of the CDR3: TGTGCCAGCAGCCCTCACAGGGAGAACGGGGAGCTGTTTTTT.

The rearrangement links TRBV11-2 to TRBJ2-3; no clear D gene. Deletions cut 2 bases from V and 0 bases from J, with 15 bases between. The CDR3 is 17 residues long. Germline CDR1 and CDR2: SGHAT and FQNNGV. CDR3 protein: CASSLQRVVPSTDTQYF. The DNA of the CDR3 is TGTGCCAGCAGCTTACAACGGGTAGTTCCTAGCACAGATACGCAGTATTTT.

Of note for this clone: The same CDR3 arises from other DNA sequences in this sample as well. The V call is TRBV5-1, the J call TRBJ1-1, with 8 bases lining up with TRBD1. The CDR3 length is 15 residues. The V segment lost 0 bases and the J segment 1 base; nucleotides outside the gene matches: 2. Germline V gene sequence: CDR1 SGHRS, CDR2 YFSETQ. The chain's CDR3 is CASSLAGTGNTEAFF. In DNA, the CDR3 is TGCGCCAGCAGCTTGGCCGGGACAGGGAACACTGAAGCTTTCTTT.

CDR3 amino acids: CASSLDSRPNYGYTF. CDR3 bases: TGTGCCAGTAGTCTCGACAGCCGACCCAACTATGGCTACACCTTC. The chain recombines TRBV19 with TRBJ1-2; D is perhaps TRBD1 (5 bases). The CDR3 sequence is 15 residues long. V dropped 5 bases and J dropped 2 bases, with 15 bases sitting between them. The germline gives CDR1 LNHDA, CDR2 SQIVND (reference sequence). The full variable domain, completed using reference TRBV19 and TRBJ1-2, is DGGITQSPKYLFRKEGQNVTLSCEQNLNHDAMYWYRQDPGQGLRLIYYSQIVNDFQKGDIAEGYSVSREKKESFPLTVTSAQKNPTAFYLCASSLDSRPNYGYTFGSGTRLTVV.

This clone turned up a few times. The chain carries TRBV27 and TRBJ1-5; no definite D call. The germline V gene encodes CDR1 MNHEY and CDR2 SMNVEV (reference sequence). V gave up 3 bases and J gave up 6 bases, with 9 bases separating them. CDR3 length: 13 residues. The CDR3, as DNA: TGTGCCAGCAGTTTTGCTCGAAGTCAGCCCCAGCATTTT. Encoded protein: CASSFARSQPQHF.

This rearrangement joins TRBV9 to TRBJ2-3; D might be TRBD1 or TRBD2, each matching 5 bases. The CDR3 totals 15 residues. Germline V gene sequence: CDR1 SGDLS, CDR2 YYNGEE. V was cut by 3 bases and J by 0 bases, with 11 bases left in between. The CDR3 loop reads CASSAGTYSTDTQYF. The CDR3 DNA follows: TGTGCCAGCAGCGCCGGGACCTACAGCACAGATACGCAGTATTTT.

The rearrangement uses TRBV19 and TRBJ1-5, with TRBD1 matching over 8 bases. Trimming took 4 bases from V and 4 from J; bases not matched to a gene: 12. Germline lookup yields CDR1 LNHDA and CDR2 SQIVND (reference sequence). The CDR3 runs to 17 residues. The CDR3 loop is CASSTISATGANQPQHF. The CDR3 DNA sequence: TGTGCCAGTAGTACTATCTCCGCGACAGGGGCAAATCAGCCCCAGCATTTT.

The CDR3 DNA reads as TGCGCCAGCAGGCAGGGACCGGGAAACATTCAGTACTTC. This codes for CASRQGPGNIQYF. The chain combines TRBV5-1 with TRBJ2-4; perhaps D is TRBD1 or TRBD2 (5 bases each). The CDR3 contains 13 residues. CDR1 is SGHRS, CDR2 YFSETQ, per germline. V was shortened by 5 bases and J by 6 bases, with 12 bases between the two germline ends.

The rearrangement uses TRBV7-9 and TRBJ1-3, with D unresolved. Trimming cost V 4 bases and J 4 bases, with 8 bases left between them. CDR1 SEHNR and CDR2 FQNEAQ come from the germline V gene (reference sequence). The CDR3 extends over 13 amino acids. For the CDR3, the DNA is TGTGCCAGCAGCTCGGAGGGCGGAAACACCATATATTTT. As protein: CASSSEGGNTIYF.

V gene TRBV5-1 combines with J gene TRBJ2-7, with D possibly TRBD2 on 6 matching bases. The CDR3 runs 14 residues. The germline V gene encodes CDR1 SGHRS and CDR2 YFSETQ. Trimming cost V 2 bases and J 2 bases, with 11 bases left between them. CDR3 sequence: CASSLSGGAYEQYF. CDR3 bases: TGCGCCAGCAGCTTAAGTGGAGGGGCCTACGAGCAGTACTTC.

CDR3 DNA: TGTGCCAGCAGCTTCGACCCCCTGCGAAGGGGCACAGATACGCAGTATTTT. Translated: CASSFDPLRRGTDTQYF. The chain employs TRBV5-4 and TRBJ2-3; D unresolved. Trimming removed 2 bases from V and 1 base from J, with 17 bases in between. CDR1 and CDR2 from the germline V gene are SGHNT and YYREEE (reference sequence). This CDR3 contains 17 residues.

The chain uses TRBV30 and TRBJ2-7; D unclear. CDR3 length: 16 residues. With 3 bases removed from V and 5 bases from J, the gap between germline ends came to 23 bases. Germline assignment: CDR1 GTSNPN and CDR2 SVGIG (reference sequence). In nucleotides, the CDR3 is TGTGCCTGGAGCGACCGTCAGAGGCGACGGGTTAACGAGCAGTACTTC. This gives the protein CAWSDRQRRRVNEQYF.

The CDR3 sequence: CAWKSGGRGYTF. The CDR3 region has the DNA TGTGCCTGGAAATCAGGTGGCCGTGGCTACACCTTC. V and J are TRBV30 and TRBJ1-2, with D unclear. Per the germline V gene, CDR1 is GTSNPN and CDR2 is SVGIG (reference sequence). V was clipped by 4 bases and J by 7 bases, with 13 bases between them. CDR3 length equals 12 residues. The variable domain in full, completed from reference TRBV30 and TRBJ1-2, reads SQTIHQWPATLVQPVGSPLSLECTVEGTSNPNLYWYRQAAGRGLQLLFYSVGIGQISSEVPQNLSASRPQDRQFILSSKKLLLSDSGFYLCAWKSGGRGYTFGSGTRLTVV.

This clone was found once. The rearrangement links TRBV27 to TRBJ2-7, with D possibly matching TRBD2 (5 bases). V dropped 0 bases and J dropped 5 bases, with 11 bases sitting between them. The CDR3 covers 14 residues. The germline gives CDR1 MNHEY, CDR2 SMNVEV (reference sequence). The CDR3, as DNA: TGTGCCAGCAGTTTATCCACCCCCGGGGACGAGCAGTACTTC. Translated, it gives CASSLSTPGDEQYF.

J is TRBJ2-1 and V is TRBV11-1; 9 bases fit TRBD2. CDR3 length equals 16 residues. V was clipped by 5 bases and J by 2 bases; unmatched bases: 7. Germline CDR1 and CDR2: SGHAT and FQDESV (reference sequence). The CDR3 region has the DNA TGTGCCAGCAGCCGAACTAGCGGGCACACCTACAATGAGCAGTTCTTC. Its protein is CASSRTSGHTYNEQFF. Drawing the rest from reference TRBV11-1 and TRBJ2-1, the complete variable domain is EAEVAQSPRYKITEKSQAVAFWCDPISGHATLYWYRQILGQGPELLVQFQDESVVDDSQLPKDRFSAERLKGVDSTLKIQPAELGDSAMYLCASSRTSGHTYNEQFFGPGTRLTVL.

The CDR3 loop is CASSFPGGHGEQFF. For the CDR3, the DNA is TGTGCCAGCAGCTTCCCCGGGGGGCACGGTGAGCAGTTCTTC. V gene TRBV7-9 combines with J gene TRBJ2-1; D is possibly TRBD2 (7 bases). Trimming removed 3 bases at V and 9 bases at J, with 15 bases between. From germline, CDR1 is SEHNR and CDR2 FQNEAQ (reference sequence). CDR3 size: 14 residues.

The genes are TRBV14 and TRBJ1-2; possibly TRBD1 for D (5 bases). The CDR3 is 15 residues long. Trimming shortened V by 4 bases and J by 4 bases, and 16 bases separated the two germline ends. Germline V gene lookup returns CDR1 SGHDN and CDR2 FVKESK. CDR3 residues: CASSRNLGVGYGYTF. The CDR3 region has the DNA TGTGCCAGCAGCCGAAACTTGGGGGTTGGCTATGGCTACACCTTC.

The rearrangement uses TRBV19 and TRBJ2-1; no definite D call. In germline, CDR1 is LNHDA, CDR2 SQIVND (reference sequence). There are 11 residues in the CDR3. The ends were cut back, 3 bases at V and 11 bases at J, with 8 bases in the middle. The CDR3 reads CASSMGFQQFF. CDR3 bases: TGTGCCAGTAGTATGGGGTTTCAGCAGTTCTTC.

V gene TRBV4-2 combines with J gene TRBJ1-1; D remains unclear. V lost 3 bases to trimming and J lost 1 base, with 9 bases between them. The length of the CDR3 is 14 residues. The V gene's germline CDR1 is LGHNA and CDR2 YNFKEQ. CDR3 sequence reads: CASSHNMANTEAFF. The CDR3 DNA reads TGTGCCAGCAGCCACAATATGGCGAACACTGAAGCTTTCTTT.

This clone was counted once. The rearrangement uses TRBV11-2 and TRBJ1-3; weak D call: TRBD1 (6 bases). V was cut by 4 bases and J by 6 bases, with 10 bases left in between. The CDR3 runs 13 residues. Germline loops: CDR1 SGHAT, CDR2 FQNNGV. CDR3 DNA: TGTGCCAGCAGCTCAGGGGTTACAAACACCATATATTTT. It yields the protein CASSSGVTNTIYF. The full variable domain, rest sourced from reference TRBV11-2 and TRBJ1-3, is EAGVAQSPRYKIIEKRQSVAFWCNPISGHATLYWYQQILGQGPKLLIQFQNNGVVDDSQLPKDRFSAERLKGVDSTLKIQPAKLEDSAVYLCASSSGVTNTIYFGEGSWLTVV.

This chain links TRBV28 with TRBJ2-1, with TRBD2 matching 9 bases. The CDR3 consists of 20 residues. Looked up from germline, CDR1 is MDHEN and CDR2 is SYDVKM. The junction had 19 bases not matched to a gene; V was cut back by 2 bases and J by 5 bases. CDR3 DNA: TGTGCCAGCAGTTTAACCCCGGGACTAGCCAGATTATTCACGCACAATGAGCAGTTCTTC. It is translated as CASSLTPGLARLFTHNEQFF. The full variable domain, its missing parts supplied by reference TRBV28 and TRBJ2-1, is DVKVTQSSRYLVKRTGEKVFLECVQDMDHENMFWYRQDPGLGLRLIYFSYDVKMKEKGDIPEGYSVSREKKERFSLILESASTNQTSMYLCASSLTPGLARLFTHNEQFFGPGTRLTVL.

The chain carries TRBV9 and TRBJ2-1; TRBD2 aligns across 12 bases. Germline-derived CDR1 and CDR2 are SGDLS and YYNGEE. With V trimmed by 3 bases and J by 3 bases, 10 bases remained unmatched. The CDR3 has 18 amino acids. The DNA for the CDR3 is TGTGCCAGCAGCGCGACGCGGACTAGCGGGAAGGACTACAATGAGCAGTTCTTC. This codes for CASSATRTSGKDYNEQFF.

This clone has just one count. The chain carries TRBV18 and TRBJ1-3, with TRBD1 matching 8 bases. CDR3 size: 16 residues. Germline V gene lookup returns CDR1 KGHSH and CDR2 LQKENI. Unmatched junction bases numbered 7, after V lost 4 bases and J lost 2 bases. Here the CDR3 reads CASSQTTQGAGNTIYF. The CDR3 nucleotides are TGTGCCAGCTCACAAACTACACAGGGGGCTGGAAACACCATATATTTT. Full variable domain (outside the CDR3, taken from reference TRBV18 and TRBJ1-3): NAGVMQNPRHLVRRRGQEARLRCSPMKGHSHVYWYRQLPEEGLKFMVYLQKENIIDESGMPKERFSAEFPKEGPSILRIQQVVRGDSAAYFCASSQTTQGAGNTIYFGEGSWLTVV.

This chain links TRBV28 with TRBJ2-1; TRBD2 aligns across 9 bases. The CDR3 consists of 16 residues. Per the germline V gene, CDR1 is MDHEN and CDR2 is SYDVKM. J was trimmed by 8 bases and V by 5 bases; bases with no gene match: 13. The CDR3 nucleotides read TGTGCCAGCAGTGGGTGGACTAGCGTCGGAAGCTATGAGCAGTTCTTC. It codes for CASSGWTSVGSYEQFF.

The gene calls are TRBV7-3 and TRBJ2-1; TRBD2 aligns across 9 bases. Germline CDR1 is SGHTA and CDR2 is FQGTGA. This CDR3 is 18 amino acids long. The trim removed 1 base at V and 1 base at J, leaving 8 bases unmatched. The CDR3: CASSLSSLAGPSYNEQFF. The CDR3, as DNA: TGTGCCAGCAGCTTAAGTTCTCTAGCGGGGCCGTCCTACAATGAGCAGTTCTTC.

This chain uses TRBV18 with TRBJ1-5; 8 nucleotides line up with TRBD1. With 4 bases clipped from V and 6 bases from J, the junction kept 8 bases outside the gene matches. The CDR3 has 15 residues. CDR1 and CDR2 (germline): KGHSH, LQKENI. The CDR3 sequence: CASSRGQGEGQPQHF. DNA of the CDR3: TGTGCCAGCTCACGTGGACAGGGCGAGGGTCAGCCCCAGCATTTT.